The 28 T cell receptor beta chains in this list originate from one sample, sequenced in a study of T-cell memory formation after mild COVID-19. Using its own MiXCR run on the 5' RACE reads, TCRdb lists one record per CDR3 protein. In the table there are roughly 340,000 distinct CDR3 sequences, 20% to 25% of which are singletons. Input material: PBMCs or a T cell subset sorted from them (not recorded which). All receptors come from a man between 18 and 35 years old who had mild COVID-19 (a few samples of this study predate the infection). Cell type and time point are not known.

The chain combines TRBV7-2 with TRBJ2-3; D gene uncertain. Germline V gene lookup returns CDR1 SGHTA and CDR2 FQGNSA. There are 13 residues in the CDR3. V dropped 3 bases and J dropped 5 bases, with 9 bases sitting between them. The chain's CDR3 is CASSFYVEDTQYF. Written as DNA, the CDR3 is TGTGCCAGCAGCTTCTACGTTGAAGATACGCAGTATTTT. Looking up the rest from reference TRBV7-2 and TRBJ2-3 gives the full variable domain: GAGVSQSPSNKVTEKGKDVELRCDPISGHTALYWYRQSLGQGLEFLIYFQGNSAPDKSGLPSDRFSAERTGGSVSTLTIQRTQQEDSAVYLCASSFYVEDTQYFGPGTRLTVL.

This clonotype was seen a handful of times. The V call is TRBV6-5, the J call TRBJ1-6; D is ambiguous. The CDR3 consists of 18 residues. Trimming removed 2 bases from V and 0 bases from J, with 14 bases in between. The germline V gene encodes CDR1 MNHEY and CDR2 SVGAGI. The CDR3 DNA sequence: TGTGCCAGCAGTTACCAAGGATTGGTGTCCTCCTATAATTCACCCCTCCACTTT. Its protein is CASSYQGLVSSYNSPLHF.

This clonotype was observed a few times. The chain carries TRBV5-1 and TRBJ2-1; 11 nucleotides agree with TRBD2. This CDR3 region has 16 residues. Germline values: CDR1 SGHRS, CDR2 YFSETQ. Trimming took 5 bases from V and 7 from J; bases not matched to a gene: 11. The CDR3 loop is CASSLSPGLAVNEQFF. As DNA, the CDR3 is TGCGCCAGCAGTTTATCCCCGGGACTAGCGGTGAATGAGCAGTTCTTC.

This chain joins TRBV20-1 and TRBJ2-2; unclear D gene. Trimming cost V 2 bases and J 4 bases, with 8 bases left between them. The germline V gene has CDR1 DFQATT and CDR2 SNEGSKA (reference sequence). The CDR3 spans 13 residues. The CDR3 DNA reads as TGCAGTGCTAGAAGTACGGCCACCGGGGAGCTGTTTTTT. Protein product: CSARSTATGELFF.

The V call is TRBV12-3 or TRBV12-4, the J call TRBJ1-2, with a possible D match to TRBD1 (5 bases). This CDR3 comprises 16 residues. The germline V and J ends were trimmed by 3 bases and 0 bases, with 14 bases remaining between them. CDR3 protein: CASSFSRGTANYGYTF. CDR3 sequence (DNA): TGTGCCAGCAGTTTCTCCCGGGGGACTGCTAACTATGGCTACACCTTC.

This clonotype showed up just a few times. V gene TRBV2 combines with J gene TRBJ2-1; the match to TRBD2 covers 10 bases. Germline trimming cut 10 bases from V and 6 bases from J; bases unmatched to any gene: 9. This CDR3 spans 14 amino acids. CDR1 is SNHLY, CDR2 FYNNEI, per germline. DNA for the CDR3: TGTGCCACCAGAACTAGCGGGGTCACCAATGAGCAGTTCTTC. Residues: CATRTSGVTNEQFF.

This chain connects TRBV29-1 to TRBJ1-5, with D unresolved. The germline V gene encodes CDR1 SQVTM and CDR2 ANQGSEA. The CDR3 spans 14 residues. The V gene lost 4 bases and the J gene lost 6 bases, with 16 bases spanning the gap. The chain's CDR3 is CSVGVAGDSQPQHF. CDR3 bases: TGCAGCGTTGGCGTGGCTGGTGATAGTCAGCCCCAGCATTTT.

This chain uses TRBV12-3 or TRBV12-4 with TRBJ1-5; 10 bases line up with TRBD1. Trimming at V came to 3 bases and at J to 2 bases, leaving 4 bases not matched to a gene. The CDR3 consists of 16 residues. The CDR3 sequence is CASSLTGGQGNQPQHF. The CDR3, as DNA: TGTGCCAGCAGTTTGACAGGGGGCCAGGGCAATCAGCCCCAGCATTTT.

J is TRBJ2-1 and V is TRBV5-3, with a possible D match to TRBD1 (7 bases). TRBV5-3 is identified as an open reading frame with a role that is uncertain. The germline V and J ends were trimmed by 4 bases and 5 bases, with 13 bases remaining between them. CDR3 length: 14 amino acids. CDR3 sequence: CARSGRDSHNEQFF. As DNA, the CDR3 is TGTGCCAGAAGCGGGCGGGACAGCCACAATGAGCAGTTCTTC.

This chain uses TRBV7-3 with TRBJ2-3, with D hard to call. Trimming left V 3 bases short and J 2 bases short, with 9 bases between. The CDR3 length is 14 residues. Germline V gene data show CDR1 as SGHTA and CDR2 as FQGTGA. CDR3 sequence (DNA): TGTGCCAGCAGCTTTATGCCCCTCACAGATACGCAGTATTTT. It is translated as CASSFMPLTDTQYF. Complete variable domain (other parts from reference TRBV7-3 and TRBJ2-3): GAGVSQTPSNKVTEKGKYVELRCDPISGHTALYWYRQSLGQGPEFLIYFQGTGAADDSGLPNDRFFAVRPEGSVSTLKIQRTERGDSAVYLCASSFMPLTDTQYFGPGTRLTVL.

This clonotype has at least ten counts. The CDR3 DNA follows: TGTGCCAGCAGCCTCCTAGCGGGGGGGGGCAATGAGCAGTTCTTC. Its translation is CASSLLAGGGNEQFF. This chain joins TRBV7-3 and TRBJ2-1, with 12 bases lining up with TRBD2. Germline trimming cut 5 bases from V and 6 bases from J; bases unmatched to any gene: 5. The CDR3 contains 15 residues. The germline CDR1 and CDR2 sequences are SGHTA and FQGTGA.

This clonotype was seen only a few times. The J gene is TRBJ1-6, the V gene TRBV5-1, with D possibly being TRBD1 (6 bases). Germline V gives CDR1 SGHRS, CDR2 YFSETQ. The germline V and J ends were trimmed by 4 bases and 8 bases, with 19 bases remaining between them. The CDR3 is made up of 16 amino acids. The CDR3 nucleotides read TGCGCCAGCAGCCTCCTGGGGGGCTCAATTGATTCACCCCTCCACTTT. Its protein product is CASSLLGGSIDSPLHF.

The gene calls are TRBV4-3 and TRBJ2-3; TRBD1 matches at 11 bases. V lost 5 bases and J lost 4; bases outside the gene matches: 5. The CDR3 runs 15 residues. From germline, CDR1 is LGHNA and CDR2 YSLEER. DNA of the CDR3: TGCGCCAGCAGCTGGACAGGGGGCTTACCAGATACGCAGTATTTT. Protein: CASSWTGGLPDTQYF.

CDR3 amino acids: CASSQDPQGAGSPLHF. CDR3 nucleotide sequence: TGTGCCAGCAGCCAAGATCCCCAGGGGGCGGGCTCACCCCTCCACTTT. The chain has TRBV4-2 and TRBJ1-6; 8 positions agree with TRBD1. The CDR3 covers 16 residues. V lost 0 bases to trimming and J lost 10 bases; unmatched junction nucleotides: 8. Germline V CDR1 and CDR2: LGHNA, YNFKEQ.

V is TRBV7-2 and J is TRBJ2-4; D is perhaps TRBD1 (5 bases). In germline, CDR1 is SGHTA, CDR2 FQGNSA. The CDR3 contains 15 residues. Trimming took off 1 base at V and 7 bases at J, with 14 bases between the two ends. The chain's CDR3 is CASSLVSGLGNIQYF. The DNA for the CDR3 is TGTGCCAGCAGCTTAGTTTCAGGGTTAGGGAACATTCAGTACTTC.

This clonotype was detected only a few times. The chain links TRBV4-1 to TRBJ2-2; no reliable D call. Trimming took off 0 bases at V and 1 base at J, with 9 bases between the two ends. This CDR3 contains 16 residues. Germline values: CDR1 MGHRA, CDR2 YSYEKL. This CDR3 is CASSQDRGGNTGELFF. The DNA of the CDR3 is TGCGCCAGCAGCCAAGATCGCGGCGGGAACACCGGGGAGCTGTTTTTT.

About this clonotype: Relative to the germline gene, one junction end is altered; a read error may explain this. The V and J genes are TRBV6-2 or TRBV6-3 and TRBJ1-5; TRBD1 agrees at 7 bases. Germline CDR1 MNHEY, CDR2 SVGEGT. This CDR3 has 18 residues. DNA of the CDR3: TGTGCCAGCAGTTACGGATGGACAGGCCCTCTGGGCAATCAGCCCCAGCAATTT. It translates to CASSYGWTGPLGNQPQQF.

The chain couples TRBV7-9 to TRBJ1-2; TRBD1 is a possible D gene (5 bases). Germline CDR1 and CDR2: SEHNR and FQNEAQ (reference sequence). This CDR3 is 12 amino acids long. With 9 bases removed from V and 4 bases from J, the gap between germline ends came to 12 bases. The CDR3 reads CASGGASYGYTF. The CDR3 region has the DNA TGTGCCAGTGGCGGGGCGAGCTATGGCTACACCTTC.

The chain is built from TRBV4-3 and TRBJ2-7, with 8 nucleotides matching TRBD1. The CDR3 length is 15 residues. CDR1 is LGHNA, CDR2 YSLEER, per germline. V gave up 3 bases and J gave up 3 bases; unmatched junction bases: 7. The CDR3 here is CASSHGQGDDYEQYF. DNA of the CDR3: TGCGCCAGCAGCCATGGACAGGGAGACGACTACGAGCAGTACTTC.

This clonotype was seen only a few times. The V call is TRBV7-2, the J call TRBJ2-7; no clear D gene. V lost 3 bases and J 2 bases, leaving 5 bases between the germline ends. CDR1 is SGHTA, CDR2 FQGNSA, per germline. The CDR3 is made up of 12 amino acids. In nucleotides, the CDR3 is TGTGCCAGCAGCTTCTCTGCCTACGAGCAGTACTTC. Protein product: CASSFSAYEQYF.

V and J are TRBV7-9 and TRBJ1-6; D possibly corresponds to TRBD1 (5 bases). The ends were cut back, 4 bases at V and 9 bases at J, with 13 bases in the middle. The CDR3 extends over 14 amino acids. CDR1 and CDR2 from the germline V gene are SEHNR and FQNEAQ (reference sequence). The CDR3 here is CASSSTDSSSPLHF. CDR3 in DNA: TGTGCCAGCAGCTCCACAGACAGCAGTTCACCCCTCCACTTT.

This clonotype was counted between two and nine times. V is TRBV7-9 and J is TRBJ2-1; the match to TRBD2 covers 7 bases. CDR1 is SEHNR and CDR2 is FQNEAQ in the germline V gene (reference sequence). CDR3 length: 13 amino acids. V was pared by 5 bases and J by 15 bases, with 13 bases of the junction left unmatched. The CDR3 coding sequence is TGTGCCAGCAGCCCCGGTGGACTAGTAGTTCTGTTCTTC. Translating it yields CASSPGGLVVLFF.

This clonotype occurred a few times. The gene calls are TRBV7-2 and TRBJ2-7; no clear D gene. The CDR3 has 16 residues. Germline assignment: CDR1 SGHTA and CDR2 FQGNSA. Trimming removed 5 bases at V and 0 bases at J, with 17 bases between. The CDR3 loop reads CASSAPASDTSYEQYF. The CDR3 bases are TGTGCCAGCAGCGCCCCGGCGAGTGACACCTCCTACGAGCAGTACTTC.

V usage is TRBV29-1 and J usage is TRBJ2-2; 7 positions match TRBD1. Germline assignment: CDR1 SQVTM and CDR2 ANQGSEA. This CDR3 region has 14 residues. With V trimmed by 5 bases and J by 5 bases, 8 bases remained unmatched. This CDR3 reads CSVRAGGRTGELFF. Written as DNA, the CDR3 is TGCAGCGTTAGGGCAGGGGGAAGGACCGGGGAGCTGTTTTTT.

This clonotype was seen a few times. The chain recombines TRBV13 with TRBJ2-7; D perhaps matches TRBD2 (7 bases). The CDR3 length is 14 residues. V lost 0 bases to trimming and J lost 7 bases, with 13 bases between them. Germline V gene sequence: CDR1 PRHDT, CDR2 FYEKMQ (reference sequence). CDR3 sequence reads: CASSLGAGAGEQYF. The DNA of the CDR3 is TGTGCCAGCAGCTTAGGTGCGGGGGCAGGGGAGCAGTACTTC.

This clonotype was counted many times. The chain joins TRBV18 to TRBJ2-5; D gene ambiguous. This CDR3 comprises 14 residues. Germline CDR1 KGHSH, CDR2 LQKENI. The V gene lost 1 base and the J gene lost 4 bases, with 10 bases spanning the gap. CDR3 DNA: TGTGCCAGCTCACCACAGTTTTTCCGAGAGACCCAGTACTTC. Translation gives CASSPQFFRETQYF.

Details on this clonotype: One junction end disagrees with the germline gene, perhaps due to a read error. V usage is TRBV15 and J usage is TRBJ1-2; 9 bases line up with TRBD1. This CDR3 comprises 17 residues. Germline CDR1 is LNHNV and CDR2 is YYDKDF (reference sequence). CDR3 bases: TGTGCCACCAGCAACAGGGACAGGGACCGATCTAGCTATGGATACACCTTC. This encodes CATSNRDRDRSSYGYTF.

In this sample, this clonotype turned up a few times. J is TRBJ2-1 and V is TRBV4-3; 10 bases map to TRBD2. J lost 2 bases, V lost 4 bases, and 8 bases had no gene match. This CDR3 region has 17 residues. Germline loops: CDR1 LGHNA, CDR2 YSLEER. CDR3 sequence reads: CASSPPPTSGAYNEQFF. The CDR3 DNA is TGCGCCAGCAGCCCCCCACCCACTAGCGGGGCCTACAATGAGCAGTTCTTC.